This T cell receptor beta chain was retrieved from a study of blood T cell repertoires in COVID-19. Study-level background: COVID-19 samples, acute and convalescent, were from the United States, Italy and Spain. Sample material is recorded as cDNA or gDNA derived from T cells, B-cell-depleted T cells, or PBMCs.

Germline lookup yields CDR1 SNHLY and CDR2 FYNNEI. This CDR3 is built from 13 residues. The V and J ends lost 3 bases and 8 bases respectively, with 13 bases between them. Per the original methods: Estimation of nucleated cell counts relied on the amplification of reference gene primers. Generated by immunoSEQ multiplex PCR, the TCRdb table keeps only in-frame clones and is missing some. V, J and clone size are taken as reported in that table, and D and trimming were inferred from the DNA itself. The repertoire consists of over 200,000 clones, with roughly 87% occurring once and the leading ten covering roughly 2%.

The gene calls are TRBV2 and TRBJ1-2; possible D gene TRBD1, 6 bases. The source of this sequence is a man in his forties or fifties with active or convalescent COVID-19. The sequenced sample consisted of peripheral blood. The CDR3 region is CASSDGWGQGYTF. The CDR3 DNA is TGTGCCAGCAGTGACGGCTGGGGGCAGGGCTACACCTTC.